The text below deals with one T cell receptor (beta chain). Its antigen is not identified. The source of the sample is a study of tumor-infiltrating lymphocytes in primary liver carcinoma. Study information: Productive TCRbeta reads per sample were roughly 3.5 to 8 million, not differing by tissue. General study points: The study found tumor-adjacent and tumor-blood pairs overlapped less than tumor region pairs.

The authors made TCR beta cDNA from approximately 490 ng total RNA with a constant-region primer. Library construction for TCR beta comprised three nested multiplex PCR rounds performed with slightly modified ARM-PCR. Researchers ran the first two PCR rounds for around 10 cycles each with TRBV1-TRBV30 forward primers and a C-beta reverse primer. TCRdb re-called the multiplex PCR reads through MiXCR, storing one row per CDR3 protein. The table includes approximately 74,000 distinct CDR3 sequences, around 75% detected once. Taking about 17-32 mg of unsorted bulk tissue, the authors co-extracted RNA and DNA. These patients lived with chronic HBV infection and had never been treated. Without exception, tumor samples held over 75% viable tumor cells. This CDR3 region has 15 residues. Germline assignment: CDR1 MDHEN and CDR2 SYDVKM. V lost 6 bases and J 2 bases, leaving 17 bases between the germline ends.

The chain carries TRBV28 and TRBJ2-7; TRBD1 is a possible D gene (6 bases). The specimen sequenced was liver tumor tissue from sampling region 4. Subset denoted: tumor region T4, right-lateral pole. This receptor was taken from a woman aged 55-70 years with primary liver carcinoma and hepatitis B virus infection. CDR3 sequence (DNA): TGTGCCAGCAGATCGAACAGGGCTCTTACCTACGAGCAGTACTTC. Translating it yields CASRSNRALTYEQYF.